This T cell receptor beta chain emerged from a study of blood T cell repertoires in COVID-19. Assay: immunoSEQ multiplex PCR; the TCRdb copy retains only in-frame clones and omits some. In the table there are approximately 220,000 clones, 90% of which are singletons. Two negative PCRs, clearance, or symptom resolution were required of recovered Cohort 3 donors. Germline CDR1 is MNHEY and CDR2 is SVGEGT. V gave up 2 bases and J gave up 0 bases, with 17 bases separating them. CDR3 length equals 17 residues. The rearrangement uses TRBV6-2 or TRBV6-3 and TRBJ2-7; a weak D match, TRBD2 (5 bases). This TCR was sampled from a man aged 30-40 years who had recovered from COVID-19. Sequenced: PBMCs or T cells enriched from blood (not recorded which). This CDR3 reads CASSYLSTGVFSYEQYF. As DNA, the CDR3 is TGTGCCAGCAGTTACCTTTCGACCGGGGTTTTCTCCTACGAGCAGTACTTC.